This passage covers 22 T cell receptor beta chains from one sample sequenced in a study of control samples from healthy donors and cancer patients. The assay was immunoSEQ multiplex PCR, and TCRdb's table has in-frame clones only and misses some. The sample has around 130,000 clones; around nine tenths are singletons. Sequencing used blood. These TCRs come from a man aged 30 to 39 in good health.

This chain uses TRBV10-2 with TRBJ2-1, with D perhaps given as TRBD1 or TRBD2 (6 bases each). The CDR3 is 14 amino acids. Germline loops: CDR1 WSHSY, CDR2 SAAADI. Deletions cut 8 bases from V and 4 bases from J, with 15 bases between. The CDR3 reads CASSGGGPYNEQFF. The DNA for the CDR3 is TGCGCCAGCTCAGGAGGGGGGCCTTACAATGAGCAGTTCTTC.

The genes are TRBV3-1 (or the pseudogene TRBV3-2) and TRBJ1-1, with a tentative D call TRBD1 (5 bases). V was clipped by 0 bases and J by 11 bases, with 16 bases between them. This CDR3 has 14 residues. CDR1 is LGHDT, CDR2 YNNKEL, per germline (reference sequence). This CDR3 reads CASSQDQGAVRAFF. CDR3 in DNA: TGTGCCAGCAGCCAAGACCAGGGCGCAGTGCGTGCTTTCTTT.

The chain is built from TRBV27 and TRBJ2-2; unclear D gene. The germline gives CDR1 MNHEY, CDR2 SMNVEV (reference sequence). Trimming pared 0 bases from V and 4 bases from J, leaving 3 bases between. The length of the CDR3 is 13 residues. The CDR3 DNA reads TGTGCCAGCAGTTTATCGACCACCGGGGAGCTGTTTTTT. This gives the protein CASSLSTTGELFF.

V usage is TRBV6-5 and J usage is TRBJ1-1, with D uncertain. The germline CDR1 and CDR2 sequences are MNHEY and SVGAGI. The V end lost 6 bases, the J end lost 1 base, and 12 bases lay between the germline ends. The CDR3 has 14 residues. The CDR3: CASSLKTENTEAFF. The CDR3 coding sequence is TGTGCCAGCAGCCTAAAAACAGAGAACACTGAAGCTTTCTTT.

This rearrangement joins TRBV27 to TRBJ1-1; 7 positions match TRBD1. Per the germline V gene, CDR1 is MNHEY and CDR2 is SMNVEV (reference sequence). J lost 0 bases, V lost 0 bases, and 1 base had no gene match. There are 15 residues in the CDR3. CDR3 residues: CASSLSGGLNTEAFF. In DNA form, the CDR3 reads TGTGCCAGCAGTTTATCAGGGGGCCTGAACACTGAAGCTTTCTTT.

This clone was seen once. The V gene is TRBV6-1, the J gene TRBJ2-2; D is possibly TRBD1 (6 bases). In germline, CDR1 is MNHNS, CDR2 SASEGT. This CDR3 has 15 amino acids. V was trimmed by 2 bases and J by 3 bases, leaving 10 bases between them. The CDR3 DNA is TGTGCCAGCAGTGAAAGAGGGGGTGACACCGGGGAGCTGTTTTTT. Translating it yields CASSERGGDTGELFF.

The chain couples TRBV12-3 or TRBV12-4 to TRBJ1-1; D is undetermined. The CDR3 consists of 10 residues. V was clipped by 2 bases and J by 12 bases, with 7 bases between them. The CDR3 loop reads CASSLTRPFF. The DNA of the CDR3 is TGTGCCAGCAGTTTAACCCGACCTTTCTTT.

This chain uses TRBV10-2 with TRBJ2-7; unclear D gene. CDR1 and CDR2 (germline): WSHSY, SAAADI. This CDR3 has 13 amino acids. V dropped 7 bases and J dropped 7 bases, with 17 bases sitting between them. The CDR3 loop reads CASTPSSLLEQYF. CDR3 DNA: TGCGCCAGCACGCCCAGCTCCCTCTTAGAGCAGTACTTC.

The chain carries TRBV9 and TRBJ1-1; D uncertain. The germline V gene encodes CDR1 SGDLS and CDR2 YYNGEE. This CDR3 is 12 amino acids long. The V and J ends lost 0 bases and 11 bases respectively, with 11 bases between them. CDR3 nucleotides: TGTGCCAGCAGCGTAGTACCAAGCCCCGCTTTCTTT. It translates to CASSVVPSPAFF. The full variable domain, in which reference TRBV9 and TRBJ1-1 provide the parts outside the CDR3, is DSGVTQTPKHLITATGQRVTLRCSPRSGDLSVYWYQQSLDQGLQFLIQYYNGEERAKGNILERFSAQQFPDLHSELNLSSLELGDSALYFCASSVVPSPAFFGQGTRLTVV.

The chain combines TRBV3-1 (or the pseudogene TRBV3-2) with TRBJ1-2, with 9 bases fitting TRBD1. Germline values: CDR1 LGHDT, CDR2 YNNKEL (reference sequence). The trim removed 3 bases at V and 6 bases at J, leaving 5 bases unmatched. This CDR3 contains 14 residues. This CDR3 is CASSQGDRDHGYTF. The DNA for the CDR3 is TGTGCCAGCAGCCAGGGGGACAGGGACCATGGCTACACCTTC.

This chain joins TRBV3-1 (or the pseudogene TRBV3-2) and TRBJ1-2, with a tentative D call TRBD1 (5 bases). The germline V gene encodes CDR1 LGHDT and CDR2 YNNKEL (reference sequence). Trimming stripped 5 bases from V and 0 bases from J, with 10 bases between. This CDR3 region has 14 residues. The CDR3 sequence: CASSVTGSNYGYTF. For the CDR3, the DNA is TGTGCCAGCAGCGTTACAGGATCTAACTATGGCTACACCTTC.

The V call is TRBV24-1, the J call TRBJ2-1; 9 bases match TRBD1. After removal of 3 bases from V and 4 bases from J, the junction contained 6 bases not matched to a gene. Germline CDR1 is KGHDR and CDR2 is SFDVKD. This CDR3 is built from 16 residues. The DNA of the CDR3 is TGTGCCACCAGTGATAGGACAGGGGCAGTTTACAATGAGCAGTTCTTC. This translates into CATSDRTGAVYNEQFF.

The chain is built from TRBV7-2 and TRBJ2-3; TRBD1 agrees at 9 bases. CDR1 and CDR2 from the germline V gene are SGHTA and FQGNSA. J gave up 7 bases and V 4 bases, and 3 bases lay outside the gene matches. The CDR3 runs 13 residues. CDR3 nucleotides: TGTGCCAGCAGCTCGGACAGGGGCAATACGCAGTATTTT. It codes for CASSSDRGNTQYF.

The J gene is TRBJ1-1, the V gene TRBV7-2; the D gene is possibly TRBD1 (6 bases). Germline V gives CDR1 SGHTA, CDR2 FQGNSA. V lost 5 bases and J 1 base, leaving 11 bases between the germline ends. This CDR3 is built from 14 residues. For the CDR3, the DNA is TGTGCCAGCAGCGTCGCGACAGGGAACACTGAAGCTTTCTTT. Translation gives CASSVATGNTEAFF.

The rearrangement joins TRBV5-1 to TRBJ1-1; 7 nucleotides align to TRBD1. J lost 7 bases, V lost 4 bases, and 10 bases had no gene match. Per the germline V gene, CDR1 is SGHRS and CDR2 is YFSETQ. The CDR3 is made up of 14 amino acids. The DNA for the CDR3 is TGCGCCAGCAGCATTCAGGGGGGCACGGGTGAAGCTTTCTTT. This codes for CASSIQGGTGEAFF.

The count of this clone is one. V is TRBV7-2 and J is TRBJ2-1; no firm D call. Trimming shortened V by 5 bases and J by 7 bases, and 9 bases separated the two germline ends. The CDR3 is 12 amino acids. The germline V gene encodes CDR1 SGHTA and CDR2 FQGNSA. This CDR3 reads CASSQIENEQFF. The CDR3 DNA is TGTGCCAGCAGCCAAATAGAGAATGAGCAGTTCTTC.

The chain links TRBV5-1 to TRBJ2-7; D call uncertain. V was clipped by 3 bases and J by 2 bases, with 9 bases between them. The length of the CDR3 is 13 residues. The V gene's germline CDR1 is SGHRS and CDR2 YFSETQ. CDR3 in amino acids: CASSSPATYEQYF. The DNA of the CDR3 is TGCGCCAGCAGCTCGCCTGCGACCTACGAGCAGTACTTC.

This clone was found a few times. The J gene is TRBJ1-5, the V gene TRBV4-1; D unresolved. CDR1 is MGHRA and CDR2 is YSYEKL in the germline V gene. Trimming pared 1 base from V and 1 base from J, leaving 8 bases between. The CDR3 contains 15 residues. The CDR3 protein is CASSQVDASNQPQHF. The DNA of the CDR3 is TGCGCCAGCAGCCAAGTCGACGCCAGCAATCAGCCCCAGCATTTT.

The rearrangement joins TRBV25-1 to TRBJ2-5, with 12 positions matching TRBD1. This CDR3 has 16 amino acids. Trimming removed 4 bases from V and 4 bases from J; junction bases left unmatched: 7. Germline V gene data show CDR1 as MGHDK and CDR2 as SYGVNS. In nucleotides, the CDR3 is TGTGCCAGCAGTGGCGCCGGGACAGGGGGCTTAGAGACCCAGTACTTC. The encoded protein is CASSGAGTGGLETQYF.

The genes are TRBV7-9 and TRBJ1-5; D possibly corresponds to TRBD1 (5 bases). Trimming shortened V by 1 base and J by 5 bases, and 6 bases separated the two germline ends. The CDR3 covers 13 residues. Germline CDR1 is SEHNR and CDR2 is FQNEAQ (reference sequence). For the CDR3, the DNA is TGTGCCAGCAGCTTAGGGGGGGATCAGCCCCAGCATTTT. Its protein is CASSLGGDQPQHF.

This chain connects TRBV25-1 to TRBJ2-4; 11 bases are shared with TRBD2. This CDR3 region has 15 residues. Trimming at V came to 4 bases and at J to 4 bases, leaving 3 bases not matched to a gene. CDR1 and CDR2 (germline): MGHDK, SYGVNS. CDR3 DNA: TGTGCCAGCAGTGCGCTAGCGGGGGGTAAAAACATTCAGTACTTC. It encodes CASSALAGGKNIQYF. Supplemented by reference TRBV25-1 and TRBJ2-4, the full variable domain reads EADIYQTPRYLVIGTGKKITLECSQTMGHDKMYWYQQDPGMELHLIHYSYGVNSTEKGDLSSESTVSRIRTEHFPLTLESARPSHTSQYLCASSALAGGKNIQYFGAGTRLSVL.

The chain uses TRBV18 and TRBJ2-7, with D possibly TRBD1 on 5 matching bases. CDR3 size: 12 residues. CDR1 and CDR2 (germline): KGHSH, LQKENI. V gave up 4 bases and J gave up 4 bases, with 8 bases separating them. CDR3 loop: CASSQDSYEQYV. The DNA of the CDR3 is TGTGCCAGCTCACAAGACAGTTACGAGCAGTACGTC.